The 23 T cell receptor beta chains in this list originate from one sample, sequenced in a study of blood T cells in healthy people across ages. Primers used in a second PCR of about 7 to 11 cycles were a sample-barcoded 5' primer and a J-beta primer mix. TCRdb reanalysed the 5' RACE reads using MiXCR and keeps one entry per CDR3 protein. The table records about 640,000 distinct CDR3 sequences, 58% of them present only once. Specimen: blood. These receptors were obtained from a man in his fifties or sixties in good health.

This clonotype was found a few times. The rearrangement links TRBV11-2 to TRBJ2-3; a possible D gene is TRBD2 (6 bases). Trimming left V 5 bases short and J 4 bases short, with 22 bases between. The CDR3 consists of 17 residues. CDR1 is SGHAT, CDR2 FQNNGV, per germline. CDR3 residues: CASSPAEAGGGADTQYF. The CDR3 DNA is TGTGCCAGCAGCCCAGCTGAGGCGGGCGGAGGGGCAGATACGCAGTATTTT.

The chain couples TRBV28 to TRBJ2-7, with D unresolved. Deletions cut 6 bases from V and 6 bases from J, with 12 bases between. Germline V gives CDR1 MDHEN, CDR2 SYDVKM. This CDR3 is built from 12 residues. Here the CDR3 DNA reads TGTGCCAGCAGGTCTGAGTCGGTCGAGCAGTACTTC. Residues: CASRSESVEQYF. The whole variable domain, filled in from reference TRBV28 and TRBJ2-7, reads DVKVTQSSRYLVKRTGEKVFLECVQDMDHENMFWYRQDPGLGLRLIYFSYDVKMKEKGDIPEGYSVSREKKERFSLILESASTNQTSMYLCASRSESVEQYFGPGTRLTVT.

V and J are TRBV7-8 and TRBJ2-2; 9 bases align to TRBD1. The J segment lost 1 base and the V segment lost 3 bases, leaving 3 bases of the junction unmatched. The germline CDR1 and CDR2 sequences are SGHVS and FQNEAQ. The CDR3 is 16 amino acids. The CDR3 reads CASSFRDRENTGELFF. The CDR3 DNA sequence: TGTGCCAGCAGCTTCCGGGACAGGGAGAACACCGGGGAGCTGTTTTTT.

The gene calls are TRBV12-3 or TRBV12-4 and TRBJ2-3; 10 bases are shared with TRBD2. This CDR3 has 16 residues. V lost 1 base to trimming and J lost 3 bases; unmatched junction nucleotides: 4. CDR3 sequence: CASSLVSGGTTDTQYF. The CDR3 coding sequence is TGTGCCAGCAGTTTAGTTAGCGGGGGGACAACAGATACGCAGTATTTT.

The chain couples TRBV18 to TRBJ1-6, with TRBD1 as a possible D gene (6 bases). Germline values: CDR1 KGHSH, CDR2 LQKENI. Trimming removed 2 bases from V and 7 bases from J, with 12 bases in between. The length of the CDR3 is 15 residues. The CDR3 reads CASSPSGRGNSPLHF. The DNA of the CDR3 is TGTGCCAGCTCACCAAGTGGCAGGGGCAATTCACCCCTCCACTTT.

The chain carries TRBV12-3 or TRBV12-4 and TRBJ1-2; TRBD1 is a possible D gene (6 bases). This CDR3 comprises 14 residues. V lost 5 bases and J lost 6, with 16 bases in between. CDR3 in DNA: TGTGCCAGCAGTCCCCGGCAGGGGTCCGATGGCTACACCTTC. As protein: CASSPRQGSDGYTF.

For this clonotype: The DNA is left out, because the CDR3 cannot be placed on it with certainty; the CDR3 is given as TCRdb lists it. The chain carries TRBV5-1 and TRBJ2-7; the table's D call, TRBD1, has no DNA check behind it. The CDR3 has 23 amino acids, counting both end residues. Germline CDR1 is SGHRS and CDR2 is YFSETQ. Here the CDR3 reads CASSLPNQPQHFGDGTVSYEQYF.

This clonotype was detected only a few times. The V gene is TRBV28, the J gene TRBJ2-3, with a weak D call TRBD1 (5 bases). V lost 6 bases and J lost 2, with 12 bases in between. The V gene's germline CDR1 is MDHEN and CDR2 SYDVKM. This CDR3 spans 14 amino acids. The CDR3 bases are TGTGCCAGCAGCCCGGACACCCTCACAGATACGCAGTATTTT. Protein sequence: CASSPDTLTDTQYF.

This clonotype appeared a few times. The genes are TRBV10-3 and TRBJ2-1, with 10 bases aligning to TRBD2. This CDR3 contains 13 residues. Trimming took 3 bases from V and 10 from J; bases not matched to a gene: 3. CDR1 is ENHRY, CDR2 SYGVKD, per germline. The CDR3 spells CAISDTSGAEQFF. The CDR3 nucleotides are TGTGCCATCAGTGACACTAGCGGGGCGGAGCAGTTCTTC.

This chain's CDR3 is CASSLQGPQDTQYF. The CDR3 DNA reads as TGCGCCAGCAGCTTGCAGGGGCCCCAGGATACGCAGTATTTT. The V and J genes are TRBV5-1 and TRBJ2-3, with D tentatively TRBD1 (6 bases). From germline, CDR1 is SGHRS and CDR2 YFSETQ. The V end lost 1 base, the J end lost 6 bases, and 12 bases lay between the germline ends. CDR3 length: 14 residues.

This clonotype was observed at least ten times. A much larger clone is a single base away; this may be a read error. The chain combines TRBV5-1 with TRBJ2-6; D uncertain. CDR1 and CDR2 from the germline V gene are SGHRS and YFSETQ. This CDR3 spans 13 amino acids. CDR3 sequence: CASSFSGANVLTF. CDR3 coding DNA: TGTGCCAGCAGTTTCTCTGGGGCCAACGTCCTGACTTTC.

The CDR3 DNA reads TGCAGTGCCGCAGTGTTTTTGGGCCCACAAGAGACCCAGTACTTC. Its translation: CSAAVFLGPQETQYF. The chain combines TRBV20-1 with TRBJ2-5, with unresolved D. The germline V and J ends were trimmed by 6 bases and 2 bases, with 19 bases remaining between them. CDR3 length: 15 amino acids. The germline V gene encodes CDR1 DFQATT and CDR2 SNEGSKA (reference sequence).

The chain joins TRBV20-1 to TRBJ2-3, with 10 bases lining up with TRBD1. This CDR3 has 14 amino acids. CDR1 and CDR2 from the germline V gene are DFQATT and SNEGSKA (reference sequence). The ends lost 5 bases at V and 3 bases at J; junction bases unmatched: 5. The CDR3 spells CSARDRGWTDTQYF. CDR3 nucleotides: TGCAGTGCTCGGGACAGGGGTTGGACAGATACGCAGTATTTT.

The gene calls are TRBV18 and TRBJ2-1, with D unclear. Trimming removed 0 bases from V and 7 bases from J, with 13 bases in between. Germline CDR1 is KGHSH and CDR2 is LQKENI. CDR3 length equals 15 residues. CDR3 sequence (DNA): TGTGCCAGCTCACCACCGGGCTCTCCCCATAATGAGCAGTTCTTC. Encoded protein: CASSPPGSPHNEQFF.

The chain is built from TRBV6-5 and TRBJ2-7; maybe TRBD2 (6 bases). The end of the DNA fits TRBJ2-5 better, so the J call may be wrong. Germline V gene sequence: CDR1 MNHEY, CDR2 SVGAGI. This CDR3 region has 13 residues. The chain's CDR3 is CASSLSRERTQYF. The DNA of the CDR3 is TGTGCCAGCAGTTTAAGCCGGGAGAGGACCCAGTACTTC.

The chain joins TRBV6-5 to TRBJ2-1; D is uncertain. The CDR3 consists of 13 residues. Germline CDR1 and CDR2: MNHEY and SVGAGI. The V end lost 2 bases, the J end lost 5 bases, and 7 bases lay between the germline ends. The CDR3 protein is CASSYDGDNEQFF. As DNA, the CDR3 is TGTGCCAGCAGTTACGACGGTGACAATGAGCAGTTCTTC.

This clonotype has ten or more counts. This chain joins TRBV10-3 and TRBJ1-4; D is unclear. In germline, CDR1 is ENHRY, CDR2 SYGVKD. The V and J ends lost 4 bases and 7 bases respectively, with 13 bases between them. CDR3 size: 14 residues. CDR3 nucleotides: TGTGCCATCAGTGCACTCTTTGGAGGTGAAAAACTGTTTTTT. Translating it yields CAISALFGGEKLFF.

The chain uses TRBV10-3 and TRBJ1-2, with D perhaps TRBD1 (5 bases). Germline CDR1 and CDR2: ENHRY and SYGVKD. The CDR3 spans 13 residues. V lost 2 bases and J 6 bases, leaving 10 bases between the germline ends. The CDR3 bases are TGTGCCATCAGTGAGACGGCAGGGAATGGCTACACCTTC. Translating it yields CAISETAGNGYTF.

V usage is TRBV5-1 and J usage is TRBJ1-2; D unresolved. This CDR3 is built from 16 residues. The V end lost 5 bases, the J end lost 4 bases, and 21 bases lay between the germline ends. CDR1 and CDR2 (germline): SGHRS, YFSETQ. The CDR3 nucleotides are TGCGCCAGCAGTTCATCCGTTTCGGCGGACTCCTATGGCTACACCTTC. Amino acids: CASSSSVSADSYGYTF.

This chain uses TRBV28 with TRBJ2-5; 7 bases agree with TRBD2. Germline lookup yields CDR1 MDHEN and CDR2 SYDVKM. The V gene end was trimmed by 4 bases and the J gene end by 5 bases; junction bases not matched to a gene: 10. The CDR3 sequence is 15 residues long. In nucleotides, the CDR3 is TGTGCCAGCAGTTCCGGGACCCACGGGGGGGAGACCCAGTACTTC. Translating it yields CASSSGTHGGETQYF.

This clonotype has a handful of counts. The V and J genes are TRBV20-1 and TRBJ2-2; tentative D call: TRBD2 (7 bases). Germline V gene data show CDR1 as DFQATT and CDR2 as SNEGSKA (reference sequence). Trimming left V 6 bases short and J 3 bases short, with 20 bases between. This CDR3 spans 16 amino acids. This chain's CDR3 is CSAGMGGGRDTGELFF. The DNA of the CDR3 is TGCAGTGCGGGCATGGGGGGGGGCCGAGACACCGGGGAGCTGTTTTTT.

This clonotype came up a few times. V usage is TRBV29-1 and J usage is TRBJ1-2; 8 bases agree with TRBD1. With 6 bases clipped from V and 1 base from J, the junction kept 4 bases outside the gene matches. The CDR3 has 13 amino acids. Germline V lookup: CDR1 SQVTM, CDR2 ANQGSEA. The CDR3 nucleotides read TGCAGCGTCTGGACAGGGCTTAACTATGGCTACACCTTC. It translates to CSVWTGLNYGYTF.

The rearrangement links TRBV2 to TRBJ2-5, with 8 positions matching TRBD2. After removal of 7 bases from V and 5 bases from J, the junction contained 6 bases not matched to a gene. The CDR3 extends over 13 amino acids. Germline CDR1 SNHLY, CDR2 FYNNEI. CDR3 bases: TGTGCCAGCACCATGTTAGCGGGGGAGACCCAGTACTTC. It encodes CASTMLAGETQYF.